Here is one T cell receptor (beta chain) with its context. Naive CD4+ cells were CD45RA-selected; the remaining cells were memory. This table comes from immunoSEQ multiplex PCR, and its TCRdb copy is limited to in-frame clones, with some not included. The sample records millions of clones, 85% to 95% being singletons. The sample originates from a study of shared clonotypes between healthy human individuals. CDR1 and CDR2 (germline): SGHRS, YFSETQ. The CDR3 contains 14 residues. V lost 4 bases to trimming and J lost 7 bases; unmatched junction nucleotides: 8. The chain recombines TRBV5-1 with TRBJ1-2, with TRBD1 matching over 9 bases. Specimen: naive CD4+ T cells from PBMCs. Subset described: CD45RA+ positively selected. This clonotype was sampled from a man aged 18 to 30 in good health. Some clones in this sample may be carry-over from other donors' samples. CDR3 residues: CASSVGTGSSGYTF. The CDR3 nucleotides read TGCGCCAGCAGCGTAGGGACAGGGTCGTCTGGCTACACCTTC.